A selection of T cell receptor beta chains follows, all from one sample in a study of CD4 T cells in relation to SARS-CoV-2 and coronaviruses. The repertoire was sequenced with immunoSEQ multiplex PCR; TCRdb's copy has only in-frame clones and lacks some. This repertoire shows about 15,000 clones, over 60% found once; its top ten account for approximately 30%. Their antigens are not known. The sample comprised CD4+ T cells from PBMCs, cultured in vitro. The receptors shown here come from a human donor in good health. Both conserved end residues are part of each CDR3. A D gene is named only where the DNA matches it firmly. Only part of the rows carry a size: once, few, many, or a class if the clone is expanded.

TRBV19	13	few	TRBD1	TRBJ2-5	TGTGCCAGTAGTCAACAGGGGCTGGAGACCCAGTACTTC	CASSQQGLETQYF
TRBV10-3	11	-	-	TRBJ2-1	TGTGCCACGGGCCTGGGGGATGAGCAGTTCTTC	CATGLGDEQFF
TRBV5-1	14	-	-	TRBJ2-5	TGCGCCAGCAGCTTGGCGGGCAGGGTAGAGACCCAGTACTTC	CASSLAGRVETQYF
TRBV5-1	18	once	-	TRBJ1-3	TGCGCCAGCAGCAGTGGGATTTTAGCCGGCGACTCTGGAAACACCATATATTTT	CASSSGILAGDSGNTIYF
TRBV11-3	13	-	-	TRBJ2-7	TGTGCCAGCAGCTTAACGGGCGACTACGAGCAGTACTTC	CASSLTGDYEQYF
TRBV11-1	14	-	-	TRBJ1-2	TGTGCCAGCAGCTCAAAATGGGACAACTATGGCTACACCTTC	CASSSKWDNYGYTF
TRBV19	12	few	-	TRBJ2-2	TGTGCCAGTAGTATAAAGAGGGGGGAGCTGTTTTTT	CASSIKRGELFF
TRBV10-3	14	-	-	TRBJ1-2	TGTGCCATCAGTGAGGGACGGATGAACTATGGCTACACCTTC	CAISEGRMNYGYTF
TRBV28	18	-	TRBD1	TRBJ2-1	TGTGCCAGCAGTCTGAGTCGTCCGGGACAGGGGACCTACAATGAGCAGTTCTTC	CASSLSRPGQGTYNEQFF
TRBV2	15	-	-	TRBJ2-1	TGTGCCAGCAGTGAGGCACGGAGGCCCTACAATGAGCAGTTCTTC	CASSEARRPYNEQFF
TRBV24-1	15	-	-	TRBJ2-5	TGTGCCACCAGTGATCTTCACGGACTACAAGAGACCCAGTACTTC	CATSDLHGLQETQYF
TRBV6-5	15	-	TRBD1	TRBJ1-1	TGTGCCAGATCCCGGGACAGGGCCTTCTACACTGAAGCTTTCTTT	CARSRDRAFYTEAFF
TRBV19	16	-	-	TRBJ1-4	TGTGCCAGTAGTCTCCACTCGACCCTATTGGGGGAAAAACTGTTTTTT	CASSLHSTLLGEKLFF
TRBV12-2	16	-	-	TRBJ2-1	TGTGCAAGTCGCTTATGGGGCGGGACATCCTACAATGAGCAGTTCTTC	CASRLWGGTSYNEQFF
TRBV25-1	13	medium-sized	-	TRBJ2-2	TGTGCCAGCAGTGAGAGAGACACCGGGGAGCTGTTTTTT	CASSERDTGELFF
TRBV30	11	-	-	TRBJ1-1	TGTGCCTGGAGGCTAAACACTGAAGCTTTCTTT	CAWRLNTEAFF
TRBV10-3	16	-	-	TRBJ2-1	TGTGCCATCACGGGACTCCTAGCTTCTAAGATCGATGAGCAGTTCTTC	CAITGLLASKIDEQFF
TRBV3-1/TRBV3-2	17	-	TRBD1	TRBJ1-4	TGTGCCAGCAGCCAAGACGGGACAGGGGGGTCTGGACAAAAACTGTTTTTT	CASSQDGTGGSGQKLFF
TRBV29-1	11	-	-	TRBJ2-1	TGCAGCGTTGAATTTCACGGGAAGCAGTTCTTC	CSVEFHGKQFF
TRBV25-1	14	-	-	TRBJ2-7	TGTGCCAGCAGTGACACGTCCTCCCGCGGGGCGCAGTACTTC	CASSDTSSRGAQYF
TRBV9	17	-	TRBD2	TRBJ2-2	TGTGCCAGCAGCTTTTCGGGACTAGCGGGACTGACCGGGGAGCTGTTTTTT	CASSFSGLAGLTGELFF
TRBV27	15	large	-	TRBJ1-1	TGTGCCAGCAGTTTAGATGGGGGCACGAACACTGAAGCTTTCTTT	CASSLDGGTNTEAFF
TRBV19	15	-	TRBD1	TRBJ2-1	TGTGCCAGTAGTATGGGGACAGGGCCAGACAATGAGCAGTTCTTC	CASSMGTGPDNEQFF
TRBV5-1	13	-	TRBD2	TRBJ2-7	TGCGCCAGCAGTTCCCGGGAGGGTTACGAGCAGTACTTC	CASSSREGYEQYF
TRBV12-3/TRBV12-4	11	once	-	TRBJ2-1	TGTGCCAGCAGCTTGCTGGATGAGCAGTTCTTC	CASSLLDEQFF
TRBV11-3	17	-	-	TRBJ1-1	TGTGCCAGCAGCCCCCGCCCTTTGATAGGGGTGGGCACTGAAGCTTTCTTT	CASSPRPLIGVGTEAFF
TRBV30	14	few	TRBD2	TRBJ2-7	TGTGCCTGGAGTAATGCGGGAGAGAATATAAAGCAGTACTTC	CAWSNAGENIKQYF
TRBV7-8	14	few	TRBD1	TRBJ2-7	TGTGCCAGCAGCCCCCGACAGGGGAAAGTCGAGCAGTACTTC	CASSPRQGKVEQYF
TRBV15	16	once	-	TRBJ2-1	TGTGCCACCAGCAGAGGAGCCGGGGGCGCGGGTATTGAGCAGTTCTTC	CATSRGAGGAGIEQFF
TRBV5-4	14	-	TRBD2	TRBJ2-1	TGTGCCAGCAGCTTACTAGCGCGGGTGGGTGAGCAGTTCTTC	CASSLLARVGEQFF
TRBV27	14	few	-	TRBJ2-1	TGTGCCAGCAGTTACAAGCGAGCTAATAGAAGGCGGTTCTTC	CASSYKRANRRRFF
TRBV25-1	17	-	-	TRBJ2-3	TGTGCCAGCAGTAAATTCGGGACTCTCGTAACCGCAGATACGCAGTATTTT	CASSKFGTLVTADTQYF
TRBV7-3	13	few	-	TRBJ2-3	TGTGCCAGCAGCTTAACCGGCGTAGATACGCAGTATTTT	CASSLTGVDTQYF
TRBV9	14	-	-	TRBJ2-7	TGTGCCAGCAGCGTAGGTCAGGGTAACGGCGAGCAGTACTTC	CASSVGQGNGEQYF
TRBV6-4	14	-	-	TRBJ2-6	TGTGCCAGCAGTGACATCTCTGGGGCCAACGTCCTGACTTTC	CASSDISGANVLTF
TRBV5-1	16	once	TRBD2	TRBJ2-3	TGCGCCAGCAGCCCGGGACTAGCGGGGCTCACAGATACGCAGTATTTT	CASSPGLAGLTDTQYF
TRBV5-1	15	-	-	TRBJ2-7	TGCGCCAGCAGCTTGGCCACTTTTAGCTCCTACGAGCAGTACTTC	CASSLATFSSYEQYF
TRBV21-1	18	-	-	TRBJ2-2	TGTGCCAGCAGGGGGGGACTAGCGGGAGGGCCATGGACCGGGGAGCTGTTTTTT	CASRGGLAGGPWTGELFF
TRBV28	18	-	-	TRBJ2-1	TGTGCCAGCAGTTTTTATTTAATCGGACGCAAAGCCTACAATGAGCAGTTCTTC	CASSFYLIGRKAYNEQFF
TRBV5-1	14	-	-	TRBJ1-1	TGCGCCAGCAGGGGTGGGGCCGGAGACACTGAAGCTTTCTTT	CASRGGAGDTEAFF
TRBV19	15	-	-	TRBJ2-6	TGTGCCAGTAGTACCCTGAACTCTGGGGCCAACGTCCTGACTTTC	CASSTLNSGANVLTF
TRBV4-2	13	-	TRBD1	TRBJ2-7	TGTGCCAGCAGCCAAGATACACAGGGGGAGCAGTACTTC	CASSQDTQGEQYF
TRBV25-1	14	-	-	TRBJ1-3	TGTGCCAGTAGTAGTGCGGGAACTGGAAACACCATATATTTT	CASSSAGTGNTIYF
TRBV4-1	14	-	-	TRBJ1-6	TGCGCCAGCAGCCAAGGAACAGGGCGTTCACCCCTCCACTTT	CASSQGTGRSPLHF
TRBV5-4	15	-	TRBD2	TRBJ2-1	TGTGCCAGCAGCTTGGGGTCTAGCGGGTTGCAGGAGCAGTTCTTC	CASSLGSSGLQEQFF